A single sample is the source of the 32 T cell receptor beta chains below, sequenced in a study of Graves' ophthalmopathy and Graves' hyperthyroidism. The TCR beta CDR3 regions underwent amplification from RNA transcripts. First-round RT-PCR with HTBI primers preceded a second-round multiplex PCR. TCRdb used MiXCR to reprocess the multiplex PCR reads, holding one entry per CDR3 protein. The sample records about 410,000 distinct CDR3 sequences, 15% to 20% being singletons. Sequencing used peripheral blood. These receptors came from a young woman with Graves' ophthalmopathy.

This clonotype was detected ten times or more. The V and J genes are TRBV5-1 and TRBJ2-7, with a weak D call TRBD2 (5 bases). Germline CDR1 is SGHRS and CDR2 is YFSETQ. The ends were cut back, 2 bases at V and 4 bases at J, with 16 bases in the middle. The CDR3 length is 15 residues. Here the CDR3 DNA reads TGCGCCAGCAGCTTTTCCCGCGAGGGCCCGTACGAGCAGTACTTC. Encoded protein: CASSFSREGPYEQYF.

The table lists this clonotype with many counts. The chain is built from TRBV14 and TRBJ2-7; 10 bases are a match to TRBD2. From germline, CDR1 is SGHDN and CDR2 FVKESK. The CDR3 has 15 residues. The junction had 10 bases not matched to a gene; V was cut back by 4 bases and J by 7 bases. The DNA for the CDR3 is TGTGCCAGCAGCCGAACCCTTAGCGGGGGGAGGGAGCAGTACTTC. It specifies CASSRTLSGGREQYF.

This clonotype was counted many times. The chain recombines TRBV7-8 with TRBJ2-5, with 10 bases fitting TRBD1. The CDR3 loop spans 21 amino acids. J lost 2 bases, V lost 1 base, and 19 bases had no gene match. CDR1 SGHVS and CDR2 FQNEAQ come from the germline V gene. CDR3 protein: CASSLVGIATGGTLGQETQYF. The CDR3 DNA reads as TGTGCCAGCAGCTTAGTTGGTATCGCGACAGGGGGCACGTTGGGTCAAGAGACCCAGTACTTC.

The CDR3 loop reads CASSLKDNYGYTF. The CDR3 DNA reads TGTGCCAGCAGTTTAAAAGATAACTATGGCTACACCTTC. The chain couples TRBV28 to TRBJ1-2; D remains ambiguous. Trimming took off 2 bases at V and 1 base at J, with 5 bases between the two ends. The CDR3 consists of 13 residues. Germline CDR1 reads MDHEN; CDR2 reads SYDVKM.

This clonotype was found many times. The rearrangement joins TRBV6-2 or TRBV6-3 to TRBJ1-5; D uncertain. The CDR3 runs 12 residues. CDR1 is MNHEY and CDR2 is SVGEGT in the germline V gene. Trimming pared 6 bases from V and 9 bases from J, leaving 12 bases between. The CDR3 DNA is TGTGCCAGCAGGCCCGGCCCGGGGCCCCAGCATTTT. It codes for CASRPGPGPQHF.

There are many counts of this clonotype. The chain is built from TRBV10-3 and TRBJ2-7; TRBD1 aligns across 12 bases. CDR3 length: 17 residues. J was trimmed by 2 bases and V by 3 bases; bases with no gene match: 8. In germline, CDR1 is ENHRY, CDR2 SYGVKD. The chain's CDR3 is CAISDPGQGAIPYEQYF. The CDR3 DNA follows: TGTGCCATCAGTGACCCGGGACAGGGGGCGATTCCCTACGAGCAGTACTTC.

This clonotype was picked up many times. The genes are TRBV12-3 or TRBV12-4 and TRBJ2-5, with TRBD2 matching over 8 bases. The CDR3 contains 13 residues. J lost 5 bases, V lost 6 bases, and 5 bases had no gene match. In DNA, the CDR3 is TGTGCCAGCAGCAGCGGGAGAAGGGAGACCCAGTACTTC. Protein product: CASSSGRRETQYF.

The sample holds many counts of this clonotype. J is TRBJ1-2 and V is TRBV28, with 7 nucleotides matching TRBD1. This CDR3 is 16 amino acids long. The ends lost 4 bases at V and 0 bases at J; junction bases unmatched: 8. Germline loops: CDR1 MDHEN, CDR2 SYDVKM. The CDR3 nucleotides are TGTGCCAGCAGTTCTCCAGGGGGAACTACTAACTATGGCTACACCTTC. Encoded protein: CASSSPGGTTNYGYTF.

This clonotype was observed at least ten times. The chain combines TRBV3-1 with TRBJ1-2; D not certain. V was shortened by 0 bases and J by 1 base, with 9 bases between the two germline ends. Germline V lookup: CDR1 LGHDT, CDR2 YNNKEL (reference sequence). The CDR3 consists of 15 residues. The CDR3 DNA sequence: TGTGCCAGCAGCCAAGACACAGAGTATAACTATGGCTACACCTTC. Its protein product is CASSQDTEYNYGYTF.

This clonotype has a count of ten or more. No conserved phenylalanine or tryptophan ends this CDR3, so it is likely a read error. The chain combines TRBV12-3 or TRBV12-4 with TRBJ2-2; D not resolved. CDR3 length: 15 amino acids. The V end was cut by 6 bases, the J end by 0 bases, with 11 bases between. The CDR3 here is CASSRKNANTGELFV. The CDR3 DNA follows: TGTGCCAGCAGCAGAAAAAACGCGAACACCGGGGAGCTGTTTGTT.

This clonotype was seen many times. The chain employs TRBV12-3 or TRBV12-4 and TRBJ1-6, with a tentative D call TRBD1 (5 bases). V dropped 1 base and J dropped 4 bases, with 11 bases sitting between them. This CDR3 comprises 16 residues. In DNA form, the CDR3 reads TGTGCCAGCAGTTTAGACACCAAGGGGTATAATTCACCCCTCCACTTT. The encoded protein is CASSLDTKGYNSPLHF.

At least ten counts were recorded for this clonotype. This chain uses TRBV28 with TRBJ2-7, with 9 bases that match TRBD1. Germline V gene sequence: CDR1 MDHEN, CDR2 SYDVKM. With V trimmed by 4 bases and J by 6 bases, 7 bases remained unmatched. This CDR3 region has 14 residues. CDR3: CASSSPGQGREQYF. The CDR3 region has the DNA TGTGCCAGCAGTTCGCCGGGACAGGGTCGCGAGCAGTACTTC.

This clonotype was seen at least ten times. With a much larger clone just one base away, this may be a read error. J is TRBJ2-7 and V is TRBV6-2 or TRBV6-3, with D perhaps assigned TRBD1 or TRBD2 (5 bases each). The V gene lost 2 bases and the J gene lost 5 bases, with 10 bases spanning the gap. The CDR3 is 13 amino acids. Germline lookup yields CDR1 MNHEY and CDR2 SVGEGT. CDR3 protein: CASSYGTPHEQYF. The CDR3 coding sequence is TGTGCCAGCAGTTACGGGACCCCCCACGAGCAGTACTTC.

CDR3 sequence reads: CASGLAGGRGELFF. The CDR3 nucleotides read TGTGCCAGCGGCCTAGCGGGAGGGCGCGGGGAGCTGTTTTTT. The chain uses TRBV12-3 or TRBV12-4 and TRBJ2-2; TRBD2 agrees at 12 bases. This CDR3 comprises 14 residues. The junction had 5 bases not matched to a gene; V was cut back by 8 bases and J by 7 bases.

This clonotype was seen many times. The chain joins TRBV6-1 to TRBJ2-7, with 7 bases that match TRBD1. Germline V lookup: CDR1 MNHNS, CDR2 SASEGT. The length of the CDR3 is 16 residues. V lost 1 base, J lost 3 bases, and 9 bases stayed unmatched. Here the CDR3 reads CASSEGGQWGVYEQYF. CDR3 in DNA: TGTGCCAGCAGTGAAGGGGGACAGTGGGGCGTCTACGAGCAGTACTTC.

This clonotype was counted ten times or more. V and J are TRBV18 and TRBJ1-6; 7 bases agree with TRBD1. The CDR3 has 14 residues. V lost 3 bases to trimming and J lost 9 bases; unmatched junction nucleotides: 5. Germline V gene sequence: CDR1 KGHSH, CDR2 LQKENI. The CDR3, as DNA: TGTGCCAGCTCACCCGGGACAGAGGTTTCACCCCTCCACTTT. Its translation: CASSPGTEVSPLHF.

This clonotype occurred a few times. The chain combines TRBV6-1 with TRBJ1-2; 7 bases align to TRBD1. The junction had 6 bases not matched to a gene; V was cut back by 11 bases and J by 0 bases. Per the germline V gene, CDR1 is MNHNS and CDR2 is SASEGT. This CDR3 region has 13 residues. CDR3: CAGGQSSNYGYTF. The DNA of the CDR3 is TGTGCCGGGGGACAGAGCTCTAACTATGGCTACACCTTC.

This clonotype showed up many times. The chain links TRBV6-2 or TRBV6-3 to TRBJ2-5, with D possibly TRBD1 on 6 matching bases. V lost 2 bases, J lost 4 bases, and 14 bases lay in between. Germline-derived CDR1 and CDR2 are MNHEY and SVGEGT. The length of the CDR3 is 15 residues. CDR3 region: CASSYHRVDGETQYF. CDR3 DNA: TGTGCCAGCAGTTACCACAGGGTGGACGGAGAGACCCAGTACTTC.

This clonotype was recorded many times. The chain's CDR3 is CASTLRSGLNTEAFF. DNA of the CDR3: TGTGCCAGCACCCTTCGCAGCGGGTTGAACACTGAAGCTTTCTTT. The rearrangement links TRBV11-2 to TRBJ1-1; no clear D. Germline values: CDR1 SGHAT, CDR2 FQNNGV. Deletions cut 7 bases from V and 0 bases from J, with 15 bases between. This CDR3 is built from 15 residues.

At least ten counts were recorded for this clonotype. V and J are TRBV12-3 or TRBV12-4 and TRBJ2-7; D is perhaps TRBD1 or TRBD2 (5 bases each). The CDR3 contains 13 residues. Trimming pared 5 bases from V and 5 bases from J, leaving 13 bases between. The CDR3 DNA reads TGTGCCAGCAGTACCGGACGGGGCGACGAGCAGTACTTC. Its translation: CASSTGRGDEQYF.

This clonotype was observed many times. The chain employs TRBV11-1 and TRBJ1-2; 7 positions agree with TRBD1. V shed 4 bases, J shed 12 bases, and the junction held 5 bases outside the gene matches. The CDR3 is made up of 11 amino acids. In germline, CDR1 is SGHAT, CDR2 FQDESV (reference sequence). The CDR3: CASSSRTGHTF. In DNA, the CDR3 is TGTGCCAGCAGCTCAAGGACAGGACACACCTTC.

This clonotype has a single count. V gene TRBV29-1 combines with J gene TRBJ2-2, with 10 nucleotides matching TRBD2. This CDR3 has 15 residues. J was trimmed by 2 bases and V by 4 bases; bases with no gene match: 4. Germline V gene sequence: CDR1 SQVTM, CDR2 ANQGSEA. In DNA, the CDR3 is TGCAGCGTTGGAGGGACTAGCGCCAACACCGGGGAGCTGTTTTTT. Translation gives CSVGGTSANTGELFF.

This sequence joins TRBV28 and TRBJ2-5; D not certain. V was clipped by 3 bases and J by 5 bases, with 10 bases between them. Germline CDR1 is MDHEN and CDR2 is SYDVKM. This CDR3 contains 13 residues. In DNA form, the CDR3 reads TGTGCCAGCAGTTTGGCCATCCGGGAGACCCAGTACTTC. Translating gives CASSLAIRETQYF.

This clonotype was detected only a few times. This rearrangement joins TRBV7-2 to TRBJ2-7; tentatively, D is TRBD1 (6 bases). Trimming took 5 bases from V and 2 from J, leaving 13 bases between them. Germline V gene data show CDR1 as SGHTA and CDR2 as FQGNSA. This CDR3 contains 14 residues. This chain's CDR3 is CASSPRTAAYEQYF. DNA of the CDR3: TGTGCCAGCAGCCCCCGGACAGCAGCCTACGAGCAGTACTTC.

This clonotype was counted at least ten times. The gene calls are TRBV24-1 and TRBJ1-1; D call uncertain. Trimming took 3 bases from V and 4 from J, leaving 5 bases between them. The germline gives CDR1 KGHDR, CDR2 SFDVKD. The CDR3 is 12 residues long. The CDR3 DNA follows: TGTGCCACCAGTGATGGTCGCACTGAAGCTTTCTTT. Its protein product is CATSDGRTEAFF.

This clonotype was observed at least ten times. The rearrangement links TRBV4-3 to TRBJ1-1; maybe TRBD1 (5 bases). The germline V gene encodes CDR1 LGHNA and CDR2 YSLEER. The CDR3 has 17 amino acids. The V gene lost 0 bases and the J gene lost 4 bases, with 18 bases spanning the gap. In nucleotides, the CDR3 is TGCGCCAGCAGCCAAGATATCCAGGGCCCTTCGGGCACTGAAGCTTTCTTT. This gives the protein CASSQDIQGPSGTEAFF.

In this sample, this clonotype turned up a few times. The gene calls are TRBV18 and TRBJ2-2; TRBD1 or TRBD2 may be the D gene (5 bases each). In germline, CDR1 is KGHSH, CDR2 LQKENI. The CDR3 loop spans 17 amino acids. Trimming removed 3 bases at V and 5 bases at J, with 19 bases between. CDR3 DNA: TGTGCCAGCTCACCGTTTACCGGGGCCGGAAGAACCGGGGAGCTGTTTTTT. Translating gives CASSPFTGAGRTGELFF. Full variable domain (remainder filled in from reference TRBV18 and TRBJ2-2): NAGVMQNPRHLVRRRGQEARLRCSPMKGHSHVYWYRQLPEEGLKFMVYLQKENIIDESGMPKERFSAEFPKEGPSILRIQQVVRGDSAAYFCASSPFTGAGRTGELFFGEGSRLTVL.

This clonotype was observed many times. The V and J genes are TRBV5-1 and TRBJ1-6, with D uncertain. Per the germline V gene, CDR1 is SGHRS and CDR2 is YFSETQ. V was cut by 3 bases and J by 12 bases, with 13 bases left in between. The CDR3 length is 13 residues. In DNA, the CDR3 is TGCGCCAGCAGCTCCCACGAGATGGGACCCCTCCACTTT. It yields the protein CASSSHEMGPLHF. The complete variable domain, with remaining parts taken from reference TRBV5-1 and TRBJ1-6, reads KAGVTQTPRYLIKTRGQQVTLSCSPISGHRSVSWYQQTPGQGLQFLFEYFSETQRNKGNFPGRFSGRQFSNSRSEMNVSTLELGDSALYLCASSSHEMGPLHFGNGTRLTVT.

This clonotype occurred many times. The rearrangement links TRBV6-5 to TRBJ1-3; D may be TRBD1 (5 bases). The CDR3 length is 16 residues. The V and J ends lost 0 bases and 0 bases respectively, with 9 bases between them. Germline CDR1 is MNHEY and CDR2 is SVGAGI. The CDR3 loop is CASSYSSGGSGNTIYF. The CDR3 DNA is TGTGCCAGCAGTTACTCATCTGGGGGCTCTGGAAACACCATATATTTT.

There are many counts of this clonotype. The chain joins TRBV15 to TRBJ1-2; TRBD1 might be the D (6 bases). Germline loops: CDR1 LNHNV, CDR2 YYDKDF (reference sequence). Trimming stripped 0 bases from V and 4 bases from J, with 21 bases between. This CDR3 is built from 18 residues. The DNA of the CDR3 is TGTGCCACCAGCAGAGATAAGGGTGTGGGGGGGCTTGGCTATGGCTACACCTTC. Translated: CATSRDKGVGGLGYGYTF. Drawing the rest from reference TRBV15 and TRBJ1-2, the complete variable domain is DAMVIQNPRYQVTQFGKPVTLSCSQTLNHNVMYWYQQKSSQAPKLLFHYYDKDFNNEADTPDNFQSRRPNTSFCFLDIRSPGLGDTAMYLCATSRDKGVGGLGYGYTFGSGTRLTVV.

J is TRBJ1-6 and V is TRBV6-5; 10 positions agree with TRBD1. Trimming at V came to 2 bases and at J to 10 bases, leaving 8 bases not matched to a gene. Germline CDR1 and CDR2: MNHEY and SVGAGI. CDR3 length: 16 residues. CDR3 DNA: TGTGCCAGCAGTTACGCTCCCGGACAGGGGGAATCACCCCTCCACTTT. It specifies CASSYAPGQGESPLHF.

This clonotype was recorded at least ten times. The chain uses TRBV12-3 or TRBV12-4 and TRBJ1-5; the match to TRBD1 covers 10 bases. The V segment lost 7 bases and the J segment 7 bases; nucleotides outside the gene matches: 4. CDR3 length: 13 amino acids. The DNA for the CDR3 is TGTGCCAGCATAGGACAGGGGGAGCAGCCCCAGCATTTT. Protein: CASIGQGEQPQHF.